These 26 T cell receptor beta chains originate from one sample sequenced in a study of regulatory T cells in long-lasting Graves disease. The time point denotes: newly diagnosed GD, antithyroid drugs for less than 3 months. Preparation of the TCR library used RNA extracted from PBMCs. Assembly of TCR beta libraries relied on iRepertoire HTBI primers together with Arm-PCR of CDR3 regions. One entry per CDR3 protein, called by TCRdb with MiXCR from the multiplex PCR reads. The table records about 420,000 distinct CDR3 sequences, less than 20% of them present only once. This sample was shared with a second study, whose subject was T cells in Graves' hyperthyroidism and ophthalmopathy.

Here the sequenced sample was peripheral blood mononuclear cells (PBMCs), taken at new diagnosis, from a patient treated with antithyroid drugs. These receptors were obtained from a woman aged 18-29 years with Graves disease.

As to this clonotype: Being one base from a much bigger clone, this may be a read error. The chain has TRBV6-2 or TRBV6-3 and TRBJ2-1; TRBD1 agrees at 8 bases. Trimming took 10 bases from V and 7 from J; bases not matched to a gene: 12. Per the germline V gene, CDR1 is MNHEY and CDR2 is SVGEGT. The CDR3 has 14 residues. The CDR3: CANRIQGGKNEQFF. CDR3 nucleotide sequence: TGTGCCAACAGAATACAGGGGGGAAAGAATGAGCAGTTCTTC.

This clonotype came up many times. CDR3 protein: CATERGISGRAGELFF. The DNA for the CDR3 is TGTGCCACAGAGAGGGGCATATCGGGACGGGCCGGGGAGCTGTTTTTT. V is TRBV6-1 and J is TRBJ2-2, with D perhaps given as TRBD1 or TRBD2 (5 bases each). Per the germline V gene, CDR1 is MNHNS and CDR2 is SASEGT. V was shortened by 10 bases and J by 6 bases, with 24 bases between the two germline ends. CDR3 size: 16 residues.

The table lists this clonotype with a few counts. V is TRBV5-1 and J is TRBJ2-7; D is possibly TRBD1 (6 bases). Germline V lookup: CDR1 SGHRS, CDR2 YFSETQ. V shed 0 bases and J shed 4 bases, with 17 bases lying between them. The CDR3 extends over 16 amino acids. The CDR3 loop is CASSLGLRTDEYEQYF. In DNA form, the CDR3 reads TGCGCCAGCAGCTTGGGGCTCCGGACAGACGAGTACGAGCAGTACTTC. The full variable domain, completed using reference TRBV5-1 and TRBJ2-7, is KAGVTQTPRYLIKTRGQQVTLSCSPISGHRSVSWYQQTPGQGLQFLFEYFSETQRNKGNFPGRFSGRQFSNSRSEMNVSTLELGDSALYLCASSLGLRTDEYEQYFGPGTRLTVT.

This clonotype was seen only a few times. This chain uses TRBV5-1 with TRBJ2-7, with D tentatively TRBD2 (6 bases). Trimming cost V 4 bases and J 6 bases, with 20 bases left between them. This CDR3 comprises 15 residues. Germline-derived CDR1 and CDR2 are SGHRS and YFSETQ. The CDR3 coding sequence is TGCGCCAGCAGCCCGGAGGAGGGGCGGGTGGCCGAGCAGTACTTC. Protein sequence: CASSPEEGRVAEQYF.

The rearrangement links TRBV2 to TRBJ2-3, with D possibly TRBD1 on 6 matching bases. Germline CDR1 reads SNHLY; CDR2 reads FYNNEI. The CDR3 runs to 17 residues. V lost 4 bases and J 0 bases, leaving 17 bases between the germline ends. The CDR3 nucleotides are TGTGCCAGCAGTGCCCTCATCTCCGGGACAAGCACAGATACGCAGTATTTT. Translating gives CASSALISGTSTDTQYF.

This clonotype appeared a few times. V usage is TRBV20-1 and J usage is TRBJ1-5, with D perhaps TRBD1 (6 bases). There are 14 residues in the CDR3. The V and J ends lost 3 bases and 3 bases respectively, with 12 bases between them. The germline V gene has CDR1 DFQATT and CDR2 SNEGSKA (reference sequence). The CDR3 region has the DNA TGCAGTGCTAGGGGCCAGGGGCACAATCAGCCCCAGCATTTT. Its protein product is CSARGQGHNQPQHF.

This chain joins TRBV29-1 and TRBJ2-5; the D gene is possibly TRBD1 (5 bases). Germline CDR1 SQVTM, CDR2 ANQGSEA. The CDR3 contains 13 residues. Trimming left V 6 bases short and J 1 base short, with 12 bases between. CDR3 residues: CSVAQTVQETQYF. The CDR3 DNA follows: TGCAGCGTCGCTCAGACAGTCCAAGAGACCCAGTACTTC.

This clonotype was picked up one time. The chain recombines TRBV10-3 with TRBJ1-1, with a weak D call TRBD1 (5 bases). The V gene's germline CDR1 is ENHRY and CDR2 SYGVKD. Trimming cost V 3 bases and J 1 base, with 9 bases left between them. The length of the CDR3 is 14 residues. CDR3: CAISDPDRNTEAFF. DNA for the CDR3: TGTGCCATCAGTGACCCCGACAGGAACACTGAAGCTTTCTTT.

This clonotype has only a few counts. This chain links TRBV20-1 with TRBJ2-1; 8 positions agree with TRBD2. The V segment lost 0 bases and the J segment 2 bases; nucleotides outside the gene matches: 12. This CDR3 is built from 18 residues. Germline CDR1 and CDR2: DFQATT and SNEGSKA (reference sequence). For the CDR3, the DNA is TGCAGTGCTAGAGATTATTCCACAACTAGCGGCACCTACAATGAGCAGTTCTTC. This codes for CSARDYSTTSGTYNEQFF.

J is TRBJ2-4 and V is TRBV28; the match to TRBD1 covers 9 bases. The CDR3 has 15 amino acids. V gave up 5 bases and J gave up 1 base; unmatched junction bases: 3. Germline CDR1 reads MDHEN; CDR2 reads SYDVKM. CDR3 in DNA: TGTGCCAGCAGTATACAGGGGGCTGCCAAAAACATTCAGTACTTC. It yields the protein CASSIQGAAKNIQYF.

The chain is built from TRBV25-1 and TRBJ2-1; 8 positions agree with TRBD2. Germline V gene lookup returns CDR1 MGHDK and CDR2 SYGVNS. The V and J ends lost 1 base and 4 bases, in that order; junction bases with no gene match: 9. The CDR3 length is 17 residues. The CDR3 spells CASSELGGGRSYNEQFF. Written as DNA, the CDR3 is TGTGCCAGCAGTGAATTGGGGGGCGGGAGGAGTTACAATGAGCAGTTCTTC. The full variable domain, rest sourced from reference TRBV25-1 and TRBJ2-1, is EADIYQTPRYLVIGTGKKITLECSQTMGHDKMYWYQQDPGMELHLIHYSYGVNSTEKGDLSSESTVSRIRTEHFPLTLESARPSHTSQYLCASSELGGGRSYNEQFFGPGTRLTVL.

The CDR3 sequence is CANRPPGQNYEQYF. The CDR3 DNA sequence: TGTGCCAACAGACCCCCGGGCCAGAATTACGAGCAGTACTTC. The V call is TRBV28, the J call TRBJ2-7; no firm D call. The CDR3 length is 14 residues. CDR1 is MDHEN, CDR2 SYDVKM, per germline. V shed 10 bases and J shed 4 bases, with 20 bases lying between them.

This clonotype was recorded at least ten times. The CDR3 loop reads CAIRPGQGSVTEAFF. The CDR3 coding sequence is TGTGCCATCAGACCGGGACAGGGTTCGGTCACTGAAGCTTTCTTT. The chain combines TRBV10-3 with TRBJ1-1; 9 bases agree with TRBD1. Trimming took 6 bases from V and 4 from J; bases not matched to a gene: 9. The CDR3 spans 15 residues. Germline V lookup: CDR1 ENHRY, CDR2 SYGVKD.

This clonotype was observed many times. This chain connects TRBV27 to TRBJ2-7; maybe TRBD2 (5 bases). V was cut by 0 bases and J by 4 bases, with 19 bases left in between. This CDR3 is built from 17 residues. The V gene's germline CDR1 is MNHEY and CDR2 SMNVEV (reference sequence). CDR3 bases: TGTGCCAGCAGTTTATCGCCGCCCTTGCCACCGGGGTACGAGCAGTACTTC. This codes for CASSLSPPLPPGYEQYF.

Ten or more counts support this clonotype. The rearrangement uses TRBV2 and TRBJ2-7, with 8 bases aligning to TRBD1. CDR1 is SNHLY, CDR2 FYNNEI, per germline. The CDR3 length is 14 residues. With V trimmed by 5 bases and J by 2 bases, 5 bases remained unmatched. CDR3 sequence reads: CASSTQGAPYEQYF. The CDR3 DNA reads TGTGCCAGCAGTACCCAGGGGGCGCCCTACGAGCAGTACTTC.

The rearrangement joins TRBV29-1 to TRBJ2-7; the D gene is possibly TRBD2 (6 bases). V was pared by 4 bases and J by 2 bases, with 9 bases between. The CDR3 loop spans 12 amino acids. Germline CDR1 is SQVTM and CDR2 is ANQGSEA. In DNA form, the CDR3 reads TGCAGCGTTGTCGGGAGTACCTACGAGCAGTACTTC. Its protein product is CSVVGSTYEQYF.

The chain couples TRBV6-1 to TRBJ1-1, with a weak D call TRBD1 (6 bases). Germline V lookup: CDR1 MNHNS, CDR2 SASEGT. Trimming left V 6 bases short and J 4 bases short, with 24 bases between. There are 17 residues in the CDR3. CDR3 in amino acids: CASRDLGLFGGGTEAFF. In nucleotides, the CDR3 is TGTGCCAGCAGAGACCTGGGGCTTTTTGGGGGCGGCACTGAAGCTTTCTTT.

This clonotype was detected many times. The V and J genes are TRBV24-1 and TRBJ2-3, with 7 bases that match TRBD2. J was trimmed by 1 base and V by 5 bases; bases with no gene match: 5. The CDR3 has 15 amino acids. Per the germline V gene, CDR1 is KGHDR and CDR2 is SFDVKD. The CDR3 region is CATSVGLAGTDTQYF. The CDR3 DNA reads TGTGCCACCAGTGTCGGGCTAGCGGGCACAGATACGCAGTATTTT.

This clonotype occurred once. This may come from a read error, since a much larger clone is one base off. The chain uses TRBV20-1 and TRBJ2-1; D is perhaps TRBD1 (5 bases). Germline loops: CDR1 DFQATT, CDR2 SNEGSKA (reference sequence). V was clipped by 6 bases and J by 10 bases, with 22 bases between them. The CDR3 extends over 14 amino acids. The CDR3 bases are TGCAGTGCCTCCGGCAGGGTGGGATCCTACGAGCAGTTCTTC. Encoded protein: CSASGRVGSYEQFF.

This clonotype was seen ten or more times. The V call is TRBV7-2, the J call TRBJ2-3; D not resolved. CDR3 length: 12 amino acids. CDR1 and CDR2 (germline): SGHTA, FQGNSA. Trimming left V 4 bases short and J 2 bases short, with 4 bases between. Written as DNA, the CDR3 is TGTGCCAGCAGCTACCTCACAGATACGCAGTATTTT. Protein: CASSYLTDTQYF.

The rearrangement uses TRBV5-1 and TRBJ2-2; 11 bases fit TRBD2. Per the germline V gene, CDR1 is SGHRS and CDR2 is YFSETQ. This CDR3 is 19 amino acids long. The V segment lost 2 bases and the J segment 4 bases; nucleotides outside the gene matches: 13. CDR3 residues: CASSLKPVAGGPSTGELFF. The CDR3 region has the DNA TGCGCCAGCAGCTTAAAACCGGTAGCGGGAGGGCCGAGCACCGGGGAGCTGTTTTTT.

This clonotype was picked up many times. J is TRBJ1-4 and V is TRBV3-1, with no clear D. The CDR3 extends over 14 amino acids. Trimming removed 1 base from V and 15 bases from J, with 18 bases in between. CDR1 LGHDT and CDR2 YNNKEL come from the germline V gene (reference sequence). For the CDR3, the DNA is TGTGCCAGCAGCCAAGTTGAGGAGGCAGCAGATTTGTTTTTT. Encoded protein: CASSQVEEAADLFF. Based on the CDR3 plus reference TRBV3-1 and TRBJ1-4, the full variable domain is DTAVSQTPKYLVTQMGNDKSIKCEQNLGHDTMYWYKQDSKKFLKIMFSYNNKELIINETVPNRFSPKSPDKAHLNLHINSLELGDSAVYFCASSQVEEAADLFFGSGTQLSVL.

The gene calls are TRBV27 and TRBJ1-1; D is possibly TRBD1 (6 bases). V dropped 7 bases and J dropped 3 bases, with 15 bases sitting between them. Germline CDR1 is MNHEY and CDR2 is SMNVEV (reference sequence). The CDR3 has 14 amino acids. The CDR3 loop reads CASIPRGSDTEAFF. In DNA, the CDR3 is TGTGCCAGCATTCCCAGGGGTTCGGACACTGAAGCTTTCTTT.

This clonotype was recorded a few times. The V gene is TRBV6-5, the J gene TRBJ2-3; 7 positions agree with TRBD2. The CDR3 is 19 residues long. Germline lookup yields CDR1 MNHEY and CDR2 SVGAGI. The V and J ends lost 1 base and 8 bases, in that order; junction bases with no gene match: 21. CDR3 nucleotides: TGTGCCAGCAGTTACTTCCCCGGACTAATGCGGGAGCGCATCGGTACGCAGTATTTT. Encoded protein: CASSYFPGLMRERIGTQYF.

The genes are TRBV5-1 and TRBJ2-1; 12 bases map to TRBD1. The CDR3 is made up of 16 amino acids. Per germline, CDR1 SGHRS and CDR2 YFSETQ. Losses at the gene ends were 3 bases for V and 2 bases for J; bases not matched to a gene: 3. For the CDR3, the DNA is TGCGCCAGCAGCTCCGGGACAGGGGGCCCCTACAATGAGCAGTTCTTC. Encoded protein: CASSSGTGGPYNEQFF.

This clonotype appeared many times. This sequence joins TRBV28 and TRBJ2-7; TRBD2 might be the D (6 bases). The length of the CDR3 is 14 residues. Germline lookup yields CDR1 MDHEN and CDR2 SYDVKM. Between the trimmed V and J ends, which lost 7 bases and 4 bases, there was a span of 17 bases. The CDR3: CASTPAGGVYEQYF. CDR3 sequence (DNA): TGTGCCAGCACCCCCGCCGGGGGTGTATACGAGCAGTACTTC.